This T cell receptor (beta chain) is drawn from a study of T cell clones after liver transplantation. Study context: Pre-transplant mixed lymphocyte reactions yielded third-party-reactive TCRbeta sequences as comparators for graft-donor-reactive sequences. Timepoints were pre-transplant, pre-withdrawal, and after withdrawal was completed or failed. Overall study findings and caveats: Graft donor-reactive T cells possibly entered the graft instead of undergoing deletion.

This CDR3 region has 15 residues. CDR1 and CDR2 from the germline V gene are WSHSY and SAAADI. The V and J ends lost 3 bases and 0 bases, in that order; junction bases with no gene match: 1. Comments on this clone: Its antigen is unidentified.

TCRdb's table, derived via immunoSEQ multiplex PCR, lists solely in-frame clones and lacks some. The sample holds over 90,000 clones, about 81% seen once. The sample consisted of CD4+ T cells from blood, taken around 50 months after liver transplant. The chain has TRBV10-2 and TRBJ2-3; TRBD2 matches at 9 bases. This receptor was obtained from a human patient who received a liver transplant. The T cells may partly be graft donor cells. The DNA for the CDR3 is TGCGCCAGCAGTGAAAGCGGGAGGAGCACAGATACGCAGTATTTT. Protein: CASSESGRSTDTQYF.